These 21 T cell receptor beta chains were all obtained from the same sample, sequenced in a study of blood T cell repertoires in COVID-19. Some clones are missing from TCRdb's copy, which holds only in-frame ones; the method was immunoSEQ multiplex PCR. The sample has 35,000 to 55,000 clones; around four fifths are singletons. Input material: peripheral blood. Receptors originate from a man between 60 and 75 years old with active COVID-19.

The chain recombines TRBV5-6 with TRBJ2-1; 13 positions match TRBD2. With V trimmed by 3 bases and J by 5 bases, 5 bases remained unmatched. The CDR3 has 16 residues. The V gene's germline CDR1 is SGHDT and CDR2 YYEEEE. CDR3 loop: CASSSPGLAGDNEQFF. Written as DNA, the CDR3 is TGTGCCAGCAGCTCACCAGGACTAGCGGGAGACAATGAGCAGTTCTTC.

This rearrangement joins TRBV5-6 to TRBJ1-6, with 7 positions matching TRBD1. The ends lost 0 bases at V and 10 bases at J; junction bases unmatched: 10. Germline CDR1 is SGHDT and CDR2 is YYEEEE. The CDR3 runs 16 residues. CDR3 amino acids: CASSLAAGTVESPLHF. DNA for the CDR3: TGTGCCAGCAGCTTGGCCGCCGGGACAGTTGAATCACCCCTCCACTTT.

The CDR3 loop is CASRQSPTGSETQYF. CDR3 coding DNA: TGTGCCAGCAGGCAATCCCCGACAGGCTCGGAGACCCAGTACTTC. This chain links TRBV2 with TRBJ2-5, with D maybe TRBD1 (6 bases). Germline assignment: CDR1 SNHLY and CDR2 FYNNEI. The CDR3 length is 15 residues. The V and J ends lost 6 bases and 5 bases respectively, with 19 bases between them.

This chain uses TRBV7-9 with TRBJ2-1; perhaps TRBD1 as D (7 bases). The CDR3 sequence is 14 residues long. Trimming left V 5 bases short and J 5 bases short, with 13 bases between. Looked up from germline, CDR1 is SEHNR and CDR2 is FQNEAQ (reference sequence). CDR3 sequence: CASSRQGLDNEQFF. In nucleotides, the CDR3 is TGTGCCAGCAGCCGACAGGGACTTGACAATGAGCAGTTCTTC.

V is TRBV3-1 (or the pseudogene TRBV3-2) and J is TRBJ1-1; D is unclear. Between the trimmed V and J ends, which lost 1 base and 4 bases, there was a span of 13 bases. CDR3 length: 15 amino acids. Germline CDR1 and CDR2: LGHDT and YNNKEL (reference sequence). The chain's CDR3 is CASSQVTVVGTEAFF. The CDR3 DNA reads TGTGCCAGCAGCCAAGTTACGGTCGTTGGCACTGAAGCTTTCTTT.

The chain employs TRBV7-9 and TRBJ1-2; TRBD1 agrees at 10 bases. Looked up from germline, CDR1 is SEHNR and CDR2 is FQNEAQ (reference sequence). Trimming cost V 1 base and J 3 bases; bases outside gene matches: 2. The CDR3 runs to 15 residues. The CDR3 spells CASSLGTGGDYGYTF. CDR3 DNA: TGTGCCAGCAGCTTAGGGACAGGGGGGGACTATGGCTACACCTTC.

The rearrangement joins TRBV19 to TRBJ1-5, with 11 bases that match TRBD1. With 7 bases clipped from V and 4 bases from J, the junction kept 6 bases outside the gene matches. The CDR3 spans 15 residues. In germline, CDR1 is LNHDA, CDR2 SQIVND (reference sequence). CDR3 nucleotides: TGTGCCAGTATAACCGGGACAGGGGGTAATCAGCCCCAGCATTTT. It is translated as CASITGTGGNQPQHF.

The genes are TRBV27 and TRBJ1-6; maybe TRBD1 (5 bases). The CDR3 extends over 15 amino acids. Trimming left V 3 bases short and J 7 bases short, with 13 bases between. From germline, CDR1 is MNHEY and CDR2 SMNVEV (reference sequence). The CDR3 region has the DNA TGTGCCAGCAGTTTTGGAACAGGCTTGAATTCACCCCTCCACTTT. This codes for CASSFGTGLNSPLHF.

V usage is TRBV7-6 and J usage is TRBJ1-1; D call uncertain. CDR3 length: 13 amino acids. The germline CDR1 and CDR2 sequences are SGHVS and FNYEAQ. V shed 1 base and J shed 5 bases, with 8 bases lying between them. The CDR3, as DNA: TGTGCCAGCAGCTTAGGGTACGGGACTGAAGCTTTCTTT. It translates to CASSLGYGTEAFF.

This chain connects TRBV11-2 to TRBJ1-6; the D is unclear. The CDR3 sequence is 14 residues long. Trimming removed 0 bases at V and 4 bases at J, with 4 bases between. CDR1 SGHAT and CDR2 FQNNGV come from the germline V gene. CDR3 region: CASSLDLYNSPLHF. In nucleotides, the CDR3 is TGTGCCAGCAGCTTAGACCTATATAATTCACCCCTCCACTTT.

The rearrangement uses TRBV28 and TRBJ2-7, with 10 positions matching TRBD2. With 5 bases clipped from V and 1 base from J, the junction kept 8 bases outside the gene matches. CDR1 is MDHEN and CDR2 is SYDVKM in the germline V gene. The CDR3 is 16 amino acids. CDR3 coding DNA: TGTGCCAGCAGTGCGCTACTAGCGGGGCCGTCCTACGAGCAGTACTTC. Translation gives CASSALLAGPSYEQYF. The entire variable domain, with the rest obtained from reference TRBV28 and TRBJ2-7, is as follows: DVKVTQSSRYLVKRTGEKVFLECVQDMDHENMFWYRQDPGLGLRLIYFSYDVKMKEKGDIPEGYSVSREKKERFSLILESASTNQTSMYLCASSALLAGPSYEQYFGPGTRLTVT.

The CDR3 protein is CASSQVAQQGAGNTIYF. The CDR3 DNA follows: TGCGCCAGCAGCCAAGTCGCCCAACAGGGGGCTGGAAACACCATATATTTT. The J gene is TRBJ1-3, the V gene TRBV4-3; 8 bases agree with TRBD1. The CDR3 has 17 amino acids. V gave up 1 base and J gave up 2 bases; unmatched junction bases: 7. CDR1 LGHNA and CDR2 YSLEER come from the germline V gene.

The chain joins TRBV5-1 to TRBJ1-1; D uncertain. Germline V gene sequence: CDR1 SGHRS, CDR2 YFSETQ. The CDR3 spans 13 residues. The V end was cut by 5 bases, the J end by 2 bases, with 10 bases between. The CDR3 DNA follows: TGCGCCAGCAGGGGTGAGGGTAACACTGAAGCTTTCTTT. Translated, it gives CASRGEGNTEAFF.

The chain joins TRBV28 to TRBJ2-1; perhaps TRBD2 as D (7 bases). The CDR3 has 15 amino acids. Germline V lookup: CDR1 MDHEN, CDR2 SYDVKM. V lost 2 bases, J lost 4 bases, and 12 bases lay in between. CDR3 sequence (DNA): TGTGCCAGCAGTTTAGGGGGGGCCTCGTACAATGAGCAGTTCTTC. Encoded protein: CASSLGGASYNEQFF.

This chain links TRBV19 with TRBJ2-2; 8 nucleotides line up with TRBD1. Germline V gene sequence: CDR1 LNHDA, CDR2 SQIVND (reference sequence). This CDR3 has 18 amino acids. Germline trimming cut 3 bases from V and 1 base from J; bases unmatched to any gene: 10. The CDR3 coding sequence is TGTGCCAGTAGTATCCCCCTTTCCGGGACAGGGAACACCGGGGAGCTGTTTTTT. It specifies CASSIPLSGTGNTGELFF.

V and J are TRBV6-6 and TRBJ1-2; D may be TRBD1 (5 bases). Germline CDR1 MNHNY, CDR2 SVGAGI (reference sequence). The CDR3 sequence is 13 residues long. Trimming pared 5 bases from V and 4 bases from J, leaving 11 bases between. The CDR3 protein is CASSLGVGYGYTF. The CDR3, as DNA: TGTGCCAGCAGTCTAGGGGTGGGCTATGGCTACACCTTC.

The chain recombines TRBV11-3 with TRBJ2-5; 8 nucleotides line up with TRBD1. Germline-derived CDR1 and CDR2 are SGHNT and YENEEA. The CDR3 has 16 residues. Unmatched junction bases numbered 13, after V lost 5 bases and J lost 5 bases. The CDR3 reads CASSAGTGDSQETQYF. The CDR3 coding sequence is TGTGCCAGCAGCGCTGGGACAGGAGACTCCCAGGAGACCCAGTACTTC.

The chain links TRBV24-1 to TRBJ1-3; D is ambiguous. Germline assignment: CDR1 KGHDR and CDR2 SFDVKD. The CDR3 covers 15 residues. With 3 bases removed from V and 1 base from J, the gap between germline ends came to 9 bases. CDR3 DNA: TGTGCCACCAGTGATCCAGTCCTTTCTGGAAACACCATATATTTT. Translating gives CATSDPVLSGNTIYF.

The CDR3 DNA reads TGTGCCACCAGTGATGCCCGACAGGGTGCCACCGGGGAGCTGTTTTTT. Translating it yields CATSDARQGATGELFF. The J gene is TRBJ2-2, the V gene TRBV24-1; 7 bases fit TRBD1. V dropped 3 bases and J dropped 4; count of bases not matched to a gene: 7. The length of the CDR3 is 16 residues. Germline-derived CDR1 and CDR2 are KGHDR and SFDVKD.

The chain has TRBV19 and TRBJ2-7, with 9 bases aligning to TRBD1. CDR1 is LNHDA, CDR2 SQIVND, per germline (reference sequence). The J segment lost 3 bases and the V segment lost 3 bases, leaving 6 bases of the junction unmatched. The CDR3 consists of 15 residues. The CDR3: CASSISGTGFYEQYF. In DNA form, the CDR3 reads TGTGCCAGTAGTATCTCCGGGACAGGGTTCTACGAGCAGTACTTC.

This chain uses TRBV4-1 with TRBJ2-1; 11 bases align to TRBD2. The germline CDR1 and CDR2 sequences are MGHRA and YSYEKL. V lost 1 base and J lost 7; bases outside the gene matches: 18. The CDR3 contains 20 residues. The CDR3 sequence is CASSQVQGRGLRLAGNEQFF. The DNA for the CDR3 is TGCGCCAGCAGCCAAGTACAGGGCAGGGGGCTCCGACTAGCGGGAAATGAGCAGTTCTTC.